This T cell receptor (beta chain) was obtained from a study of T cells in localized non-small cell lung cancer (dated by TCRdb to about 2020). At the level of the whole study: T cell repertoires of fewer than 250 early-stage NSCLC patients were analyzed, with tumors being compared against uninvolved tumor-adjacent lungs. The cohort was made up of 200 to 250 treatment-naive NSCLC patients whose localized lung tumors had been resected. Of the NSCLC patients, about 130 were male and roughly 100 were female, and the mean age was about 69 years.

The CDR3 sequence holds 13 residues, the cysteine and phenylalanine included. Only the CDR3 portion is preserved as DNA: 39 bases, with reading frame beginning at the first base. V and J are truncated by 4 bases and 2 bases respectively, leaving an intervening sequence of 8 bases. The germline V gene encodes CDR1 LNHDA and CDR2 SQIVND (reference sequence). TCR beta CDR3 regions were sequenced from DNA using the immunoSEQ Assay. The paper's data handling went like this. T cell density was computed as TCR beta template counts normalized to usable DNA estimated by amplifying housekeeping genes. Using the preseqR package, richness was estimated by extrapolating to 120,000 templates for tissue samples and 400,000 templates for PBMC samples. Clonality was defined as one minus Pielou's evenness. Tissue-enriched TCRs were identified by differential abundance testing using productive amino-acid clonotypes, minimum total count 5 and alpha 0.1. The Jaccard Index and the Morisita Overlap Index were used to measure how much the repertoires overlapped between compartments. TCR beta CDR3s were clustered by GLIPH together with public tetramer-defined viral CDR3s, and at least three viral sequences plus V-gene enrichment were required for viral motifs. TCRdb re-hosts the immuneACCESS table, in-frame sequences only. Its copies lack some clones; in the studies checked, an unresolved V gene accounts for under half of them, and the cause for the rest is not known. V and J calls and clone size are given by that table; D and trimming were obtained from the DNA. This sample lists tens of thousands of clones; 91% were detected once. The leading ten clones occupy over 25% of the sample.

Overall study outcomes, separate from this receptor: Uninvolved tumor-adjacent lung showed the highest T cell clonality, higher than tumor, which suggests more focused antigenic responses in the uninvolved tumor-adjacent lung. Longer overall survival was associated with higher blood T cell density, whereas shorter survival was associated with higher adjacent-lung clonality. A median of around 60 of the top 100 tumor clones turned up in the paired uninvolved adjacent lung, and about 28 of those clones also ranked among the top 100 of that same adjacent lung. Since the design was exploratory, TCR variables were selected using unadjusted p-values with no false-discovery rate correction. Because multi-region sequencing of the tumors was not done, intratumor heterogeneity could not be ruled out.

About this clone itself: It has no known antigen specificity. Base qualities are missing; no much larger clone stands one base away.

At diagnosis, tumor, uninvolved tumor-adjacent lung and peripheral blood were collected and then preserved as a mix of FFPE and fresh-frozen material. For TCR repertoire profiling, the blood samples were analyzed as peripheral blood mononuclear cells. The V and J genes are TRBV19 and TRBJ2-5, with no confidently assigned D gene. This clonotype originated in a female donor aged 60 or older with stage I lung adenocarcinoma. Sample: peripheral blood, taken before any cancer treatment. This receptor has the CDR3 CASSTQKQETQYF. The nucleotide sequence is TGTGCCAGTAGTACCCAGAAACAAGAGACCCAGTACTTC.